This T cell receptor beta chain was recorded in a study of blood T cell repertoires in COVID-19. Study-wide context: Samples taken during acute and convalescent COVID-19 were collected in the United States, Italy and Spain.

The protocol was immunoSEQ multiplex PCR, while the TCRdb copy is restricted to in-frame clones and leaves out a portion. Of 150,000 to 200,000 clones listed, around 84% are singletons. This CDR3 comprises 14 residues. Germline CDR1 SGHRS, CDR2 YFSETQ. The V and J ends lost 5 bases and 5 bases respectively, with 16 bases between them. The TCR sequence derives from a man aged 55 to 70 with COVID-19, enrolled during active disease. Sequences were obtained from peripheral blood. This chain connects TRBV5-1 to TRBJ1-1; possible D gene TRBD1, 6 bases. The DNA for the CDR3 is TGCGCCAGCAGGGAAAGGACAGACCCTACTGAAGCTTTCTTT. Protein product: CASRERTDPTEAFF.